The T cell receptor beta chain under discussion was sequenced for a study of blood T cell repertoires in COVID-19. Study at large: Sources were T cells, B-cell-depleted T cells, or PBMCs; the material itself was cDNA or gDNA.

Study processing details: Reference gene primers were amplified, and this amplification served to estimate nucleated cell counts. Sequencing used immunoSEQ multiplex PCR; TCRdb keeps in-frame clones, though not all of them. V and J calls and clone size are given by that table; D and trimming were obtained from the DNA. The sample has around 270,000 clones; approximately 86% are singletons. The CDR3 spans 13 residues. CDR1 is LNHDA and CDR2 is SQIVND in the germline V gene (reference sequence). V was pared by 7 bases and J by 7 bases, with 4 bases of the junction left unmatched. Input material: peripheral blood. The rearrangement links TRBV19 to TRBJ1-6, with TRBD1 matching over 7 bases. The source of this sequence is a man in his thirties or forties with active or convalescent COVID-19. CDR3 DNA sequence: TGTGCCAGTACGGGACAGAACAATTCACCCCTCCACTTT. Its translation: CASTGQNNSPLHF. The whole variable domain, remainder taken from reference TRBV19 and TRBJ1-6, is DGGITQSPKYLFRKEGQNVTLSCEQNLNHDAMYWYRQDPGQGLRLIYYSQIVNDFQKGDIAEGYSVSREKKESFPLTVTSAQKNPTAFYLCASTGQNNSPLHFGNGTRLTVT.